The 19 T cell receptor beta chains below all came from one sample that was sequenced in a study of beta chain features in type 1 diabetes. Expressed TCRB transcripts were sequenced because the isolated RNA had all been reverse transcribed beforehand. Data came from immunoSEQ multiplex PCR; TCRdb stores just in-frame clones and leaves some out. Of roughly 280,000 clones in the sample, around 25% were seen once. These receptors lack a known antigen. Regarding the study as a whole: Type 1 diabetes patients showed a moderate but significant shortening of TCRB CDR3s in all four CD4+ subsets.

Sample: naive CD4+ T cells from blood. Receptors were obtained from a woman aged 25-40 years with type 1 diabetes.

J is TRBJ2-6 and V is TRBV6-5; tentatively, D is TRBD2 (5 bases). Trimming took off 2 bases at V and 1 base at J, with 6 bases between the two ends. CDR3 length: 15 residues. The germline CDR1 and CDR2 sequences are MNHEY and SVGAGI. Here the CDR3 DNA reads TGTGCCAGCAGTTACCGGGAATCTGGGGCCAACGTCCTGACTTTC. Amino acids: CASSYRESGANVLTF.

There are a few counts of this clone. The rearrangement uses TRBV4-1 and TRBJ2-3; D perhaps matches TRBD1 (8 bases). Trimming cost V 4 bases and J 7 bases, with 18 bases left between them. CDR1 MGHRA and CDR2 YSYEKL come from the germline V gene. The CDR3 runs to 15 residues. CDR3 DNA: TGCGCCAGCAGCCCCGCGGACAGGGAGGGGAATACGCAGTATTTT. Its translation is CASSPADREGNTQYF.

This clone occurred a few times. The chain joins TRBV4-2 to TRBJ2-7; D perhaps matches TRBD2 (6 bases). CDR1 and CDR2 (germline): LGHNA, YNFKEQ. V gave up 2 bases and J gave up 2 bases, with 13 bases separating them. CDR3 length equals 15 residues. CDR3 bases: TGTGCCAGCAGCCAAATAGCGGCCTCCCCCTACGAGCAGTACTTC. Encoded protein: CASSQIAASPYEQYF.

This sequence joins TRBV9 and TRBJ2-3; 9 positions agree with TRBD2. CDR1 and CDR2 (germline): SGDLS, YYNGEE. Trimming at V came to 3 bases and at J to 1 base, leaving 3 bases not matched to a gene. The CDR3 totals 15 residues. As DNA, the CDR3 is TGTGCCAGCAGCGCGCGGGAGGGGGGCACAGATACGCAGTATTTT. Its protein product is CASSAREGGTDTQYF.

Concerning this clone: Different DNA sequences within this sample yield the same CDR3. The chain uses TRBV5-1 and TRBJ2-5; D is undetermined. Germline V gene sequence: CDR1 SGHRS, CDR2 YFSETQ. The CDR3 totals 11 residues. Trimming took 4 bases from V and 3 from J, leaving 4 bases between them. CDR3 region: CASSGEETQYF. The CDR3 nucleotides are TGCGCCAGCAGCGGAGAAGAGACCCAGTACTTC.

In this sample, this clone turned up a few times. V is TRBV5-1 and J is TRBJ1-1; 11 positions agree with TRBD1. The germline V gene has CDR1 SGHRS and CDR2 YFSETQ. The ends lost 4 bases at V and 11 bases at J; junction bases unmatched: 10. This CDR3 has 14 residues. CDR3 nucleotides: TGCGCCAGCAGCCAAGACGGACAGGGGGCGCCTGCTTTCTTT. This codes for CASSQDGQGAPAFF.

The chain uses TRBV5-4 and TRBJ2-3; 11 nucleotides match TRBD2. The V gene's germline CDR1 is SGHNT and CDR2 YYREEE (reference sequence). V trimming: 3 bases; J trimming: 0 bases; junction bases outside the gene matches: 3. The CDR3 loop spans 16 amino acids. The DNA of the CDR3 is TGTGCCAGCAGCTGGGGACTAGCGGCCAGCACAGATACGCAGTATTTT. This encodes CASSWGLAASTDTQYF.

In this sample, this clone turned up a few times. This chain joins TRBV30 and TRBJ1-5; D possibly corresponds to TRBD1 (6 bases). The germline V gene has CDR1 GTSNPN and CDR2 SVGIG (reference sequence). The CDR3 runs 12 residues. The germline V and J ends were trimmed by 5 bases and 3 bases, with 8 bases remaining between them. CDR3 sequence (DNA): TGTGCCTGGGGACAGTACAATCAGCCCCAGCATTTT. It is translated as CAWGQYNQPQHF. Full variable domain (rest looked up from reference TRBV30 and TRBJ1-5): SQTIHQWPATLVQPVGSPLSLECTVEGTSNPNLYWYRQAAGRGLQLLFYSVGIGQISSEVPQNLSASRPQDRQFILSSKKLLLSDSGFYLCAWGQYNQPQHFGDGTRLSIL.

The chain uses TRBV28 and TRBJ2-7; 8 bases are shared with TRBD2. Germline lookup yields CDR1 MDHEN and CDR2 SYDVKM. Trimming cost V 6 bases and J 7 bases; bases outside gene matches: 11. The CDR3 spans 14 residues. The CDR3 DNA reads as TGTGCCAGCAGAGAGACTAGCGAATCCCCGGAGCAGTACTTC. It specifies CASRETSESPEQYF.

Points on this clone: The same CDR3 also results from other DNA sequences found in this sample. The chain has TRBV30 and TRBJ2-2, with 12 bases matching TRBD2. This CDR3 region has 16 residues. The V gene's germline CDR1 is GTSNPN and CDR2 SVGIG (reference sequence). With V trimmed by 3 bases and J by 2 bases, 4 bases remained unmatched. Here the CDR3 reads CAWSRTSGTNTGELFF. The CDR3 DNA sequence: TGTGCCTGGAGCCGGACTAGCGGGACAAACACCGGGGAGCTGTTTTTT. Filled out from reference TRBV30 and TRBJ2-2, the complete variable domain reads SQTIHQWPATLVQPVGSPLSLECTVEGTSNPNLYWYRQAAGRGLQLLFYSVGIGQISSEVPQNLSASRPQDRQFILSSKKLLLSDSGFYLCAWSRTSGTNTGELFFGEGSRLTVL.

This clone was recorded a few times. The V and J genes are TRBV7-9 and TRBJ2-1, with D uncertain. The CDR3 sequence is 12 residues long. The V and J ends lost 1 base and 8 bases respectively, with 6 bases between them. Germline V gene sequence: CDR1 SEHNR, CDR2 FQNEAQ (reference sequence). The CDR3 loop reads CASSLVAYEQFF. CDR3 bases: TGTGCCAGCAGCTTAGTGGCATATGAGCAGTTCTTC. Looking up the rest from reference TRBV7-9 and TRBJ2-1 gives the full variable domain: DTGVSQNPRHKITKRGQNVTFRCDPISEHNRLYWYRQTLGQGPEFLTYFQNEAQLEKSRLLSDRFSAERPKGSFSTLEIQRTEQGDSAMYLCASSLVAYEQFFGPGTRLTVL.

The chain joins TRBV15 to TRBJ2-7, with 9 bases lining up with TRBD2. The V and J ends lost 3 bases and 4 bases, in that order; junction bases with no gene match: 13. The CDR3 consists of 17 residues. Germline V gene sequence: CDR1 LNHNV, CDR2 YYDKDF (reference sequence). The CDR3 reads CATSRVTSGGSGYEQYF. The CDR3 DNA reads TGTGCCACCAGCAGGGTGACTAGCGGAGGATCGGGATACGAGCAGTACTTC.

CDR3 sequence reads: CAWSTTGFSSSYEQYF. The DNA for the CDR3 is TGTGCCTGGAGTACGACAGGGTTTTCTAGCTCCTACGAGCAGTACTTC. V usage is TRBV30 and J usage is TRBJ2-7, with 7 bases matching TRBD1. CDR3 length equals 16 residues. From germline, CDR1 is GTSNPN and CDR2 SVGIG (reference sequence). V gave up 2 bases and J gave up 0 bases; unmatched junction bases: 10.

CDR3 sequence reads: CSVDEANTEAFF. The CDR3 coding sequence is TGCAGCGTTGATGAGGCCAACACTGAAGCTTTCTTT. The chain employs TRBV29-1 and TRBJ1-1; no reliable D call. The germline CDR1 and CDR2 sequences are SQVTM and ANQGSEA. Trimming stripped 3 bases from V and 2 bases from J, with 7 bases between. This CDR3 has 12 residues.

The chain carries TRBV27 and TRBJ2-5, with a possible D match to TRBD2 (5 bases). CDR1 MNHEY and CDR2 SMNVEV come from the germline V gene (reference sequence). This CDR3 spans 14 amino acids. Trimming took off 5 bases at V and 5 bases at J, with 15 bases between the two ends. The CDR3 region is CASSRPGPGETQYF. CDR3 nucleotide sequence: TGTGCCAGCAGTCGACCGGGCCCGGGGGAGACCCAGTACTTC.

This chain connects TRBV7-9 to TRBJ1-1, with 8 bases that match TRBD1. The CDR3 loop spans 14 amino acids. The trim removed 2 bases at V and 7 bases at J, leaving 6 bases unmatched. Germline CDR1 is SEHNR and CDR2 is FQNEAQ (reference sequence). The CDR3 sequence is CASSLQGAQSEAFF. The CDR3 DNA reads as TGTGCCAGCAGCTTACAGGGGGCCCAGAGTGAAGCTTTCTTT.

This chain uses TRBV19 with TRBJ2-1; D possibly corresponds to TRBD2 (6 bases). V lost 4 bases and J lost 0, with 13 bases in between. From germline, CDR1 is LNHDA and CDR2 SQIVND (reference sequence). The CDR3 is 16 amino acids. In nucleotides, the CDR3 is TGTGCCAGTAGTACGGCGGGGAGCAACTCCTACAATGAGCAGTTCTTC. This translates into CASSTAGSNSYNEQFF.

A few counts support this clone. The rearrangement links TRBV7-9 to TRBJ2-3; a weak D match, TRBD2 (5 bases). The germline V gene has CDR1 SEHNR and CDR2 FQNEAQ (reference sequence). With 3 bases removed from V and 2 bases from J, the gap between germline ends came to 15 bases. The CDR3 runs 16 residues. For the CDR3, the DNA is TGTGCCAGCAGCTTTTACGGCAGCGGCTTCACAGATACGCAGTATTTT. Protein sequence: CASSFYGSGFTDTQYF.

The chain is built from TRBV5-1 and TRBJ2-2, with TRBD2 matching 10 bases. V lost 3 bases, J lost 6 bases, and 2 bases stayed unmatched. The length of the CDR3 is 14 residues. Germline values: CDR1 SGHRS, CDR2 YFSETQ. The CDR3 DNA is TGCGCCAGCAGCTCCGGGACTAGCGCCGGGGAGCTGTTTTTT. This encodes CASSSGTSAGELFF.